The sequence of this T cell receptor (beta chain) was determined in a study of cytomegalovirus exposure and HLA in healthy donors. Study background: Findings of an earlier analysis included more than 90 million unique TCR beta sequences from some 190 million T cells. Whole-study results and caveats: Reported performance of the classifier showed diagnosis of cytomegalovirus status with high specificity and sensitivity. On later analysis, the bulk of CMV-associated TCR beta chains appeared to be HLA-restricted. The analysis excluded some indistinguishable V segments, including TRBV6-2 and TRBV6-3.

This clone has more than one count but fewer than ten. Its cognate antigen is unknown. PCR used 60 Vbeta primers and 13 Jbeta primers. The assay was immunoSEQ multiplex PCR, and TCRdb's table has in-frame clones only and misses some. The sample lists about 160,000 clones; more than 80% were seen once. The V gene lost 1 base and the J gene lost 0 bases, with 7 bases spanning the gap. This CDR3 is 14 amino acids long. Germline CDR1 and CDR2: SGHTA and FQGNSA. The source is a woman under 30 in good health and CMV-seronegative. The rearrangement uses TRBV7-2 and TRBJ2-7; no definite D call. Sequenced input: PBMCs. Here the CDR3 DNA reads TGTGCCAGCAGCTTAGTGGAGCCCTCCTACGAGCAGTACTTC. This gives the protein CASSLVEPSYEQYF.